These 23 T cell receptor beta chains were sequenced from one sample in a study of T cell responses to AZD1222 COVID-19 vaccine. Assay used: immunoSEQ multiplex PCR; TCRdb lists only in-frame clones, some missing. Of over 110,000 clones in the sample, over 85% are singletons; the top ten hold less than 7%. The material sequenced was peripheral blood, taken on day 0 of AZD1222 vaccination. The receptors shown here come from an adult in good health.

This CDR3 reads CASSSDRGNSYEQYF. The CDR3 DNA sequence: TGTGCCAGCAGTTCTGATAGAGGGAACTCCTACGAGCAGTACTTC. This chain joins TRBV28 and TRBJ2-7; D is perhaps TRBD2 (5 bases). There are 15 residues in the CDR3. Trimming took off 4 bases at V and 0 bases at J, with 13 bases between the two ends. The V gene's germline CDR1 is MDHEN and CDR2 SYDVKM.

The CDR3 bases are TGTGCCTGGGGATACGCAGGGGGCTCGGGGCAGCCCCAGCATTTT. It codes for CAWGYAGGSGQPQHF. V is TRBV30 and J is TRBJ1-5, with 8 bases matching TRBD1. With 5 bases clipped from V and 7 bases from J, the junction kept 13 bases outside the gene matches. The CDR3 runs to 15 residues. Germline loops: CDR1 GTSNPN, CDR2 SVGIG (reference sequence). The full variable domain, with the rest looked up from reference TRBV30 and TRBJ1-5, is SQTIHQWPATLVQPVGSPLSLECTVEGTSNPNLYWYRQAAGRGLQLLFYSVGIGQISSEVPQNLSASRPQDRQFILSSKKLLLSDSGFYLCAWGYAGGSGQPQHFGDGTRLSIL.

The DNA for the CDR3 is TGTGCCAGCAGCTTAGCGCTCGGAAATAACTATGGCTACACCTTC. This sequence encodes CASSLALGNNYGYTF. This rearrangement joins TRBV7-9 to TRBJ1-2; D remains unclear. In germline, CDR1 is SEHNR, CDR2 FQNEAQ (reference sequence). This CDR3 contains 15 residues. The germline V and J ends were trimmed by 0 bases and 1 base, with 9 bases remaining between them.

The chain joins TRBV5-1 to TRBJ2-6; D is unclear. Germline CDR1 reads SGHRS; CDR2 reads YFSETQ. V gave up 4 bases and J gave up 0 bases, with 5 bases separating them. The CDR3 covers 14 residues. CDR3 bases: TGCGCCAGCAGCGGGAACTCTGGGGCCAACGTCCTGACTTTC. Its protein is CASSGNSGANVLTF.

The J gene is TRBJ2-7, the V gene TRBV15, with 12 bases matching TRBD2. V shed 5 bases and J 4 bases; nucleotides not matched to a gene: 6. Looked up from germline, CDR1 is LNHNV and CDR2 is YYDKDF (reference sequence). This CDR3 spans 15 amino acids. CDR3 coding DNA: TGTGCCACCAGCGAGGGGCTAGCGGGAGGGTACGAGCAGTACTTC. Translated: CATSEGLAGGYEQYF.

The V and J genes are TRBV29-1 and TRBJ1-2; 10 bases fit TRBD1. The V segment lost 6 bases and the J segment 5 bases; nucleotides outside the gene matches: 9. Germline V gene data show CDR1 as SQVTM and CDR2 as ANQGSEA. There are 14 residues in the CDR3. The CDR3 reads CSVLGDRGLYGYTF. In nucleotides, the CDR3 is TGCAGCGTCTTGGGGGACAGGGGCCTTTATGGCTACACCTTC.

The chain joins TRBV12-3 or TRBV12-4 to TRBJ1-6; no clear D. This CDR3 has 12 amino acids. Trimming took 3 bases from V and 6 from J, leaving 3 bases between them. This CDR3 is CASSFSNSPLHF. The CDR3, as DNA: TGTGCCAGCAGTTTCAGTAATTCACCCCTCCACTTT.

The chain uses TRBV29-1 and TRBJ2-1; no definite D call. Germline CDR1 and CDR2: SQVTM and ANQGSEA. With 2 bases removed from V and 0 bases from J, the gap between germline ends came to 8 bases. The CDR3 contains 14 residues. CDR3 sequence reads: CSVESGNSYNEQFF. The CDR3 region has the DNA TGCAGCGTTGAAAGTGGGAACTCCTACAATGAGCAGTTCTTC.

This sequence joins TRBV4-3 and TRBJ1-2; possible D gene TRBD1, 5 bases. This CDR3 spans 14 amino acids. V gave up 0 bases and J gave up 4 bases, with 9 bases separating them. Germline V CDR1 and CDR2: LGHNA, YSLEER. The CDR3 protein is CASSQEPGTYGYTF. As DNA, the CDR3 is TGCGCCAGCAGCCAAGAACCGGGGACCTATGGCTACACCTTC.

The chain uses TRBV11-3 and TRBJ2-7; 11 bases are shared with TRBD1. Germline trimming cut 5 bases from V and 6 bases from J; bases unmatched to any gene: 9. From germline, CDR1 is SGHNT and CDR2 YENEEA. The CDR3 runs 15 residues. CDR3 residues: CASSTWTGGSREQYF. Written as DNA, the CDR3 is TGTGCCAGCAGCACTTGGACAGGGGGCTCACGCGAGCAGTACTTC.

In its sample, this clone was seen a few times. J is TRBJ2-3 and V is TRBV19; D tentatively fits TRBD1 or TRBD2 (5 bases each). Germline CDR1 LNHDA, CDR2 SQIVND (reference sequence). V gave up 7 bases and J gave up 2 bases, with 19 bases separating them. The CDR3 has 16 residues. CDR3 protein: CASTKSGGRDTDTQYF. The CDR3 nucleotides read TGTGCCAGTACCAAAAGTGGGGGACGGGACACAGATACGCAGTATTTT.

This clone was observed a single time. The V gene is TRBV27, the J gene TRBJ1-1, with TRBD1 as a possible D gene (6 bases). V gave up 3 bases and J gave up 0 bases, with 8 bases separating them. CDR3 length: 14 amino acids. Looked up from germline, CDR1 is MNHEY and CDR2 is SMNVEV (reference sequence). CDR3 in DNA: TGTGCCAGCAGTTTTAACAGGGTGAACACTGAAGCTTTCTTT. Its translation is CASSFNRVNTEAFF.

The chain employs TRBV6-4 and TRBJ1-5; 7 nucleotides align to TRBD1. Germline V gene lookup returns CDR1 MRHNA and CDR2 SNTAGT. The junction had 12 bases not matched to a gene; V was cut back by 2 bases and J by 5 bases. This CDR3 has 17 residues. CDR3 nucleotide sequence: TGTGCCAGCAGTGACCGCGGGACAGTTGTTTCTGATCAGCCCCAGCATTTT. Protein product: CASSDRGTVVSDQPQHF.

V is TRBV18 and J is TRBJ2-2; possibly TRBD1 for D (6 bases). This CDR3 is 17 amino acids long. V gave up 0 bases and J gave up 4 bases, with 15 bases separating them. Germline CDR1 and CDR2: KGHSH and LQKENI. DNA for the CDR3: TGTGCCAGCTCACCACCGTTCATAACAGGGAGCACCGGGGAGCTGTTTTTT. Its translation is CASSPPFITGSTGELFF.

The chain uses TRBV30 and TRBJ1-5; D is perhaps TRBD1 (6 bases). The V end lost 2 bases, the J end lost 4 bases, and 9 bases lay between the germline ends. Germline V gives CDR1 GTSNPN, CDR2 SVGIG (reference sequence). CDR3 length equals 13 residues. The CDR3 coding sequence is TGTGCCTGGAGTAGGCAGGGGAATCAGCCCCAGCATTTT. Amino acid sequence: CAWSRQGNQPQHF. Filled out from reference TRBV30 and TRBJ1-5, the complete variable domain reads SQTIHQWPATLVQPVGSPLSLECTVEGTSNPNLYWYRQAAGRGLQLLFYSVGIGQISSEVPQNLSASRPQDRQFILSSKKLLLSDSGFYLCAWSRQGNQPQHFGDGTRLSIL.

The CDR3 region is CASTPGGTGANVLTF. CDR3 DNA sequence: TGTGCCAGCACCCCGGGCGGGACTGGGGCCAACGTCCTGACTTTC. This chain connects TRBV5-4 to TRBJ2-6, with D perhaps matching TRBD2 (6 bases). This CDR3 is 15 amino acids long. Germline V gives CDR1 SGHNT, CDR2 YYREEE (reference sequence). V gave up 6 bases and J gave up 2 bases, with 12 bases separating them.

The chain combines TRBV9 with TRBJ2-1; 10 nucleotides match TRBD2. Per the germline V gene, CDR1 is SGDLS and CDR2 is YYNGEE. V dropped 2 bases and J dropped 6; count of bases not matched to a gene: 5. The CDR3 spans 15 residues. CDR3 amino acids: CASSVTSGTFNEQFF. CDR3 nucleotide sequence: TGTGCCAGCAGCGTCACTAGCGGGACCTTCAATGAGCAGTTCTTC.

This chain joins TRBV3-1 (or the pseudogene TRBV3-2) and TRBJ1-1; TRBD1 matches 10 bases. This CDR3 region has 14 residues. Germline assignment: CDR1 LGHDT and CDR2 YNNKEL (reference sequence). Losses at the gene ends were 3 bases for V and 4 bases for J; bases not matched to a gene: 2. CDR3 protein: CASSQGTGVTEAFF. CDR3 bases: TGTGCCAGCAGCCAGGGGACAGGGGTCACTGAAGCTTTCTTT.

CDR3 protein: CASSQSENTEAFF. Written as DNA, the CDR3 is TGTGCCAGCAGCCAAAGCGAGAACACTGAAGCTTTCTTT. The chain carries TRBV6-5 and TRBJ1-1; no clear D. This CDR3 has 13 amino acids. V lost 6 bases and J lost 1, with 9 bases in between. Per germline, CDR1 MNHEY and CDR2 SVGAGI.

This chain links TRBV9 with TRBJ2-2; 7 nucleotides match TRBD1. V shed 4 bases, J shed 0 bases, and the junction held 3 bases outside the gene matches. The CDR3 loop spans 15 amino acids. CDR1 SGDLS and CDR2 YYNGEE come from the germline V gene. The CDR3 region has the DNA TGTGCCAGCAGCCGAACAGGGGCGAACACCGGGGAGCTGTTTTTT. Protein: CASSRTGANTGELFF.

This chain connects TRBV24-1 to TRBJ1-2, with 7 positions matching TRBD1. The CDR3 loop spans 14 amino acids. Trimming cost V 6 bases and J 3 bases; bases outside gene matches: 6. The germline CDR1 and CDR2 sequences are KGHDR and SFDVKD. CDR3 DNA: TGTGCCACCAGTCCGACAGGGTCCGACTATGGCTACACCTTC. Residues: CATSPTGSDYGYTF.

V and J are TRBV9 and TRBJ1-4; TRBD1 matches at 10 bases. The germline CDR1 and CDR2 sequences are SGDLS and YYNGEE. This CDR3 has 16 residues. The V and J ends lost 0 bases and 4 bases, in that order; junction bases with no gene match: 3. In DNA, the CDR3 is TGTGCCAGCAGCGTAGGACAGGGGGCCCTTAATGAAAAACTGTTTTTT. It specifies CASSVGQGALNEKLFF.

The CDR3 sequence is CASTIGGVRDQPQHF. The CDR3 bases are TGTGCCAGCACCATTGGTGGTGTCCGGGACCAGCCCCAGCATTTT. This rearrangement joins TRBV21-1 to TRBJ1-5. TRBV21-1 is a pseudogene segment. There are 15 residues in the CDR3.